This TCR beta chain was identified in a study of untreated major depressive disorder. Whole-study findings and limits: Compared with controls, depressed patients showed more TRBV05-01 (Vbeta 5.1) usage in CD4+ T cells.

About this clone itself: What it recognizes is unknown.

Clones were read by immunoSEQ multiplex PCR, and TCRdb kept only the in-frame ones, dropping some. The profile shows 10,000 to 15,000 clones, about nine tenths of them singletons. Each depressed patient was pairwise matched to a non-depressed control for sex, age, current smoking status and body mass index. The donors were all European-descended. Patients had moderate to severe depression. This CDR3 is built from 14 residues. Trimming removed 3 bases from V and 3 bases from J, with 11 bases in between. Germline V lookup: CDR1 SGHRS, CDR2 YFSETQ. This clonotype originated in a woman between 25 and 40 years old with major depressive disorder. The chain uses TRBV5-1 and TRBJ2-3, with D perhaps matching TRBD1 or TRBD2 (5 bases each). The source material was CD4+ T cells from PBMCs. Written as DNA, the CDR3 is TGCGCCAGCAGCTCCCCCAGGGAGACAGATACGCAGTATTTT. It translates to CASSSPRETDTQYF.